This T cell receptor (beta chain) was retrieved from a study of molecular identifiers for immune sequencing clone quantification. Across the whole study: Four portions were sequenced after RNA from roughly 18,000 or 92,000 naive CD8 cells was split five ways in replicates. Study-wide results and limits: Jurkat TCR RNA that was spiked in from one cell was reportedly detectable among one million naive cells.

TCRdb re-derived calls from the PCR reads in MiXCR, one entry per CDR3 protein. The data show over 90,000 distinct CDR3 sequences, with about 32% seen just once and 9% to 10% held by the top ten. This clonotype showed up just a few times. Its antigen is unidentified. The clonotype comes from a human donor in good health. Some libraries in this study had Jurkat cell RNA spiked in. Specimen: naive CD8+ T cells from blood, with Jurkat cell RNA spiked in. Subset: FACS-sorted CD8+CD4-CCR7+CD45RA+ naive T cells.

Here the CDR3 reads CASSRLGKFYEQYF. CDR3 sequence (DNA): TGTGCCAGCAGCCGGCTAGGCAAATTCTACGAGCAGTACTTC. The rearrangement uses TRBV28 and TRBJ2-7; D ambiguous. CDR1 and CDR2 (germline): MDHEN, SYDVKM. The length of the CDR3 is 14 residues. V was clipped by 6 bases and J by 3 bases, with 15 bases between them.